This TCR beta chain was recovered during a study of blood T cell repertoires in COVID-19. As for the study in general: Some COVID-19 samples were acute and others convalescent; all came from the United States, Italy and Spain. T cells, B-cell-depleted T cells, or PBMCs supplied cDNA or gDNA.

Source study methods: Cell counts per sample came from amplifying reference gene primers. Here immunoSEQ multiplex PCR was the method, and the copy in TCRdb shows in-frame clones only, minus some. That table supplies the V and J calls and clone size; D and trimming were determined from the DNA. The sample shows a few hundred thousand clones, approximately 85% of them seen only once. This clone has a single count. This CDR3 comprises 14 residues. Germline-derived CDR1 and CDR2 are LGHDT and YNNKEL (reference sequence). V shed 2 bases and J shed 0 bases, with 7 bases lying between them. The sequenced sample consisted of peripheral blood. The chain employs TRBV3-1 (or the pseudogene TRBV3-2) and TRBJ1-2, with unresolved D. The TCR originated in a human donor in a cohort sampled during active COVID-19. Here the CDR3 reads CASSQMVANYGYTF. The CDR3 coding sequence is TGTGCCAGCAGCCAAATGGTAGCTAACTATGGCTACACCTTC.